This T cell receptor beta chain is from a study of T cell clones after liver transplantation. Study at large: TCRbeta sequencing after a pre-transplant mixed lymphocyte reaction identified graft-donor-reactive clones, later tracked in post-transplant blood. Patients counted as tolerant after at least one year off all immunosuppression, enzymes not exceeding twice normal.

CD3+CD4+ and CD3+CD8+ cells were FACS-sorted from thawed unstimulated PBMCs. Remarks on this clone: Its antigen is currently unknown.

There are 16 residues in the CDR3. Germline V gene data show CDR1 as LNHDA and CDR2 as SQIVND (reference sequence). Trimming left V 9 bases short and J 0 bases short, with 20 bases between. Produced via immunoSEQ multiplex PCR; TCRdb's table is partial and in-frame only. Of roughly 53,000 clones detected, around 70% appear once; the ten largest clones hold roughly a tenth. Study outcomes and limitations: Low donor cell numbers restricted donor-reactive repertoire measurement in a couple of subjects.

The source of this sequence is a human patient who received a liver transplant. Some T cells may trace back to the graft donor. The chain links TRBV19 to TRBJ1-1; D possibly corresponds to TRBD1 (6 bases). This sample comprised CD4+ T cells from blood, obtained at the 22-month timepoint. CDR3: CARGGGGIKMNTEAFF. The CDR3, as DNA: TGTGCCAGGGGAGGGGGGGGAATAAAGATGAACACTGAAGCTTTCTTT.